Below are 10 T cell receptor beta chains sequenced from a single sample in a study of blood T cell repertoires in COVID-19. Here immunoSEQ multiplex PCR was the method, and the copy in TCRdb shows in-frame clones only, minus some. This table has about 170,000 clones, approximately 90% appearing once. Sequences were obtained from peripheral blood. These receptors were obtained from a man in his fifties or sixties with acute or convalescent COVID-19.

The chain has TRBV5-1 and TRBJ1-1; 9 nucleotides agree with TRBD1. V was clipped by 4 bases and J by 4 bases; unmatched bases: 2. From germline, CDR1 is SGHRS and CDR2 YFSETQ. This CDR3 comprises 13 residues. The CDR3 DNA sequence: TGCGCCAGCAGCGGGACAGGGCGCACTGAAGCTTTCTTT. It yields the protein CASSGTGRTEAFF.

The chain links TRBV7-2 to TRBJ1-2, with 8 positions matching TRBD1. Germline lookup yields CDR1 SGHTA and CDR2 FQGNSA. Trimming cost V 2 bases and J 7 bases; bases outside gene matches: 6. This CDR3 has 14 residues. CDR3 nucleotide sequence: TGTGCCAGCAGCTTAACAGGGGGAATTGGTGGCTACACCTTC. Amino acid sequence: CASSLTGGIGGYTF.

V gene TRBV10-3 combines with J gene TRBJ1-6; 7 nucleotides match TRBD1. Germline V lookup: CDR1 ENHRY, CDR2 SYGVKD. The J segment lost 7 bases and the V segment lost 3 bases, leaving 9 bases of the junction unmatched. This CDR3 region has 16 residues. The CDR3 region is CAISDSGTVKNSPLHF. CDR3 nucleotides: TGTGCCATCAGTGACTCGGGGACAGTTAAAAATTCACCCCTCCACTTT.

This sequence joins TRBV5-4 and TRBJ1-3; the D gene is possibly TRBD1 (6 bases). Germline assignment: CDR1 SGHNT and CDR2 YYREEE (reference sequence). The CDR3 is 17 amino acids. V lost 0 bases to trimming and J lost 4 bases, with 17 bases between them. The CDR3 region is CASSLGGGVNVGNTIYF. In DNA, the CDR3 is TGTGCCAGCAGCTTGGGAGGGGGGGTCAACGTGGGAAACACCATATATTTT.

The chain has TRBV5-1 and TRBJ2-1, with 11 bases lining up with TRBD2. CDR1 and CDR2 (germline): SGHRS, YFSETQ. Trimming took 3 bases from V and 9 from J; bases not matched to a gene: 8. The CDR3 loop spans 15 amino acids. CDR3 DNA: TGCGCCAGCAGCTCAATAGCGGGAGGGCCCGGTGAGCAGTTCTTC. Translation: CASSSIAGGPGEQFF.

V usage is TRBV12-5 and J usage is TRBJ2-5, with 9 bases identical to TRBD2. After removal of 8 bases from V and 5 bases from J, the junction contained 18 bases not matched to a gene. The length of the CDR3 is 17 residues. Per germline, CDR1 LGHNT and CDR2 FRNRAP. The CDR3 DNA reads TGTGCTAGTACCGTGGGAGGGCTAGCGGGAAATTCGGAGACCCAGTACTTC. This gives the protein CASTVGGLAGNSETQYF.

The chain uses TRBV5-1 and TRBJ2-7, with D perhaps TRBD1 (6 bases). The germline V gene encodes CDR1 SGHRS and CDR2 YFSETQ. The CDR3 is 14 residues long. V dropped 2 bases and J dropped 2 bases, with 11 bases sitting between them. CDR3 DNA: TGCGCCAGCAGCTTTACAGGGCCACCCTACGAGCAGTACTTC. Translation gives CASSFTGPPYEQYF. The full variable domain, in which reference TRBV5-1 and TRBJ2-7 provide the parts outside the CDR3, is KAGVTQTPRYLIKTRGQQVTLSCSPISGHRSVSWYQQTPGQGLQFLFEYFSETQRNKGNFPGRFSGRQFSNSRSEMNVSTLELGDSALYLCASSFTGPPYEQYFGPGTRLTVT.

The V and J genes are TRBV5-6 and TRBJ2-1; 7 nucleotides match TRBD1. With V trimmed by 3 bases and J by 0 bases, 6 bases remained unmatched. Germline CDR1 is SGHDT and CDR2 is YYEEEE. The length of the CDR3 is 16 residues. CDR3 in amino acids: CASSYPGTASYNEQFF. DNA of the CDR3: TGTGCCAGCAGCTACCCAGGGACAGCCTCCTACAATGAGCAGTTCTTC.

This clone was seen a single time. The chain is built from TRBV6-5 and TRBJ2-1; the D gene is possibly TRBD2 (7 bases). V gave up 3 bases and J gave up 5 bases, with 17 bases separating them. CDR3 length equals 16 residues. The germline V gene has CDR1 MNHEY and CDR2 SVGAGI. CDR3 loop: CASSYLGGGSNNEQFF. The DNA of the CDR3 is TGTGCCAGCAGTTATCTCGGCGGGGGCTCTAACAATGAGCAGTTCTTC.

V usage is TRBV10-3 and J usage is TRBJ1-1; no firm D call. Germline values: CDR1 ENHRY, CDR2 SYGVKD. Trimming took 2 bases from V and 8 from J, leaving 9 bases between them. CDR3 length equals 12 residues. CDR3 coding DNA: TGTGCCATCAGTGAGACAACGAGGGAAGCTTTCTTT. This gives the protein CAISETTREAFF.